These T cell receptor beta chains were read from a single sample in a study of CD8+CD57+ T cells in acquired aplastic anemia. Each CDR3 protein gets one entry after TCRdb re-called the reads with MiXCR. The sample shows over 150,000 distinct CDR3 sequences, around 75% of them seen only once. Sequenced material: sorted CD4+, CD8+, or CD8+CD57+ T cells (not recorded which) from PBMCs. The source is a human donor with aplastic anemia. Each CDR3 is given with its conserved first and last residue. D genes are given only for firm matches. Clone size, where shown, is once, few, many, or a class for clones that have expanded.

V gene	D gene	clone size	J gene	CDR3 DNA	CDR3 protein
TRBV2	TRBD2	.	TRBJ2-3	TGTGCCAGCAGTTCCCCTAGCGGGAGGAAGACAGATACGCAGTATTTT	CASSSPSGRKTDTQYF
TRBV25-1	TRBD1	few	TRBJ2-6	TGTGCCAGCAGTGCCGGGACAGGGGGCATTTCTGGGGCCAACGTCCTGACTTTC	CASSAGTGGISGANVLTF
TRBV6-1	TRBD2	.	TRBJ2-1	TGTGCCAGCAGTGCAGGGACTAGCGGCGGACACGAGCAGTTCTTC	CASSAGTSGGHEQFF
TRBV7-3	.	.	TRBJ1-2	TGTGCCAGCAGCTTAGAAAGTGGGGGTCACACCTTC	CASSLESGGHTF
TRBV14	TRBD2	.	TRBJ2-3	TGTGCCAGCAGCCCCGGGACTAGCAGAGGAGATACGCAGTATTTT	CASSPGTSRGDTQYF
TRBV6-4	TRBD2	.	TRBJ2-1	TGTGCCAGTAGTGGCGGGGGGGAATACAATGAGCAGTTCTTC	CASSGGGEYNEQFF
TRBV20-1	TRBD2	few	TRBJ2-1	TGCAGTGTTCATCCCACCCAGCGGGGGGATTACAATGAGCAGTTCTTC	CSVHPTQRGDYNEQFF
TRBV20-1	.	.	TRBJ2-5	TGCAGTGCTGATCGACAGATATACCAAGAGACCCAGTACTTC	CSADRQIYQETQYF
TRBV20-1	.	.	TRBJ2-7	TGCAGTGCTCCCATCCGGACCGACGAGCAGTACTTC	CSAPIRTDEQYF
TRBV7-8	.	.	TRBJ1-3	TGTGCCAGCAGCTTAGAACCACTCTCTGGAAACACCATATATTTT	CASSLEPLSGNTIYF
TRBV7-2	.	.	TRBJ2-4	TGTGCCAGCAGCTTGGCCCGGGGGAACATTCAGTACTTC	CASSLARGNIQYF
TRBV29-1	.	.	TRBJ1-2	TGCAGCGTTGAAGGGGACGTCGACAGGTACCTCTATGGCTACACCTTC	CSVEGDVDRYLYGYTF
TRBV7-2	TRBD1	.	TRBJ2-1	TGTGCCAGCAGCGAGGACAGGTCGGCCTCTAAGTTCTTC	CASSEDRSASKFF
TRBV7-2	.	few	TRBJ2-1	TGTGCCAGCAGCTTACTACAGGGTTCCTACAATGAGCAGTTCTTC	CASSLLQGSYNEQFF
TRBV24-1	TRBD2	.	TRBJ2-1	TGTGCCACCAGTGACGTGACTAGCGGGGGTAAGCAGTTCTTC	CATSDVTSGGKQFF
TRBV2	.	.	TRBJ2-1	TGTGCCAGCTCCCCGAACAATGAGCAGTTCTTC	CASSPNNEQFF
TRBV6-4	TRBD1	many	TRBJ1-1	TGTGCCAGCAGTGACCAGTCGGAGGGGGCGACTTTCTTT	CASSDQSEGATFF
TRBV2	.	few	TRBJ1-5	TGTGCCAGCAGTGGACGGGACAATCAGCCCCAGCATTTT	CASSGRDNQPQHF
TRBV5-4	TRBD2	.	TRBJ2-7	TGTGCCAGTGGACTAGCGGGGTTCTACGAGCAGTACTTC	CASGLAGFYEQYF
TRBV20-1	.	.	TRBJ1-4	TGCAGTGCTAGAGCTGCGACTGGGGATAATGAAAAACTGTTTTTT	CSARAATGDNEKLFF
TRBV19	TRBD1	.	TRBJ2-5	TGTGCCAGTAGTGTCGGGACAGGGGGAGGGATTGGAGAGACCCAGTACTTC	CASSVGTGGGIGETQYF
TRBV10-1	.	.	TRBJ2-1	TGCGCCAGCAGTGAGTCTCGGGGGGCGACGTACAATGAGCAGTTCTTC	CASSESRGATYNEQFF
TRBV7-2	TRBD2	.	TRBJ2-1	TGTGCCAGCAGCTTAGATTCGAGGGAGGGGTACAATGAGCAGTTCTTC	CASSLDSREGYNEQFF
TRBV5-1	.	.	TRBJ2-3	TGCGCCAGCAGCTTGACAGTCACAGATACGCAGTATTTT	CASSLTVTDTQYF
TRBV20-1	.	.	TRBJ1-6	TGCAGTGCCAGCCAGGGTACACCCCTCCACTTT	CSASQGTPLHF
TRBV24-1	.	.	TRBJ2-3	TGTGCCACCAAGCGGGCAGGGACGGATACGCAGTATTTT	CATKRAGTDTQYF
TRBV29-1	TRBD1	.	TRBJ1-1	TGCAGCGTCGACAGGGTAGAAGCCGAAGCTTTCTTT	CSVDRVEAEAFF
TRBV7-3	TRBD1	.	TRBJ2-3	TGTGCCAGCAGCTCCGGGACAGGTTTCCCAGATACGCAGTATTTT	CASSSGTGFPDTQYF
TRBV7-8	TRBD1	.	TRBJ2-5	TGTGCCAGCAGCTGGACAGGCCTCCAAGAGACCCAGTACTTC	CASSWTGLQETQYF
TRBV16	.	.	TRBJ1-1	TGTGCCAGCAGCCACCTAGCGGGTGAAGCTTTCTTT	CASSHLAGEAFF
TRBV10-2	.	once	TRBJ1-4	TGCGCCAGCAGTGAATCAGGCCTCTTCGAGGAAAAACTGTTTTTT	CASSESGLFEEKLFF
TRBV9	TRBD2	.	TRBJ2-7	TGTGCCAGCGGCGGGACTAGCGGCTACGAGCAGTACTTC	CASGGTSGYEQYF
TRBV24-1	.	.	TRBJ2-3	TGTGCCACCAGTGACCCGGGAGGCACAGATACGCAGTATTTT	CATSDPGGTDTQYF
TRBV5-4	.	.	TRBJ2-7	TGTGCCAGCAGCTTAGGTCAGATGTCCTACGAGCAGTACTTC	CASSLGQMSYEQYF
TRBV7-9	TRBD2	.	TRBJ2-3	TGTGCCAGCAGCCCAGGACTAGCGGAACACACAGATACGCAGTATTTT	CASSPGLAEHTDTQYF
TRBV7-9	.	few	TRBJ1-2	TGTGCCAGCAGCCTAGACGGGCCCTATGGCTACACCTTC	CASSLDGPYGYTF
TRBV29-1	.	.	TRBJ1-2	TGCAGCGTTGATATGGAACTTGGGAACTATGGCTACACCTTC	CSVDMELGNYGYTF
TRBV20-1	TRBD1	.	TRBJ2-7	TGCAGTGCTAGGGACAGGGGGGGACGCGAGCAGTACTTC	CSARDRGGREQYF
TRBV20-1	.	few	TRBJ2-5	TGCAGTGCCCAGAATCAAGAGACCCAGTACTTC	CSAQNQETQYF
TRBV12-3/TRBV12-4	.	many	TRBJ1-5	TGTGCCAGCAGTTTGTACCCACCAGGGGAGGGCAATCAGCCCCAGCATTTT	CASSLYPPGEGNQPQHF
TRBV5-6	.	few	TRBJ2-7	TGTGCCAGCAGCTTGGAGGGTGGCTCCTACGAGCAGTACTTC	CASSLEGGSYEQYF
TRBV10-3	TRBD1	.	TRBJ2-1	TGTGCCATCAGTGAGTCGGGACAGGGGGAGCAGTTCTTC	CAISESGQGEQFF
TRBV20-1	.	.	TRBJ2-7	TGCAGAGCTCGGGGGCGGGAGCAGTACTTC	CRARGREQYF
TRBV7-2	.	.	TRBJ1-3	TGTGCCAGCAGCTTTGGTCAGTCCGACTCTGGAAACACCATATATTTT	CASSFGQSDSGNTIYF
TRBV10-2	TRBD1	large	TRBJ2-1	TGCGCCAGCAGCGGACAGGGCACCTACAATGAGCAGTTCTTC	CASSGQGTYNEQFF
TRBV2	.	.	TRBJ2-2	.	CASSEWRGGRRAGELFF
TRBV24-1	TRBD1	.	TRBJ2-2	TGTGCCACCAGTGGGACAGGGGGGACCGGGGAGCTGTTTTTT	CATSGTGGTGELFF
TRBV7-3	.	once	TRBJ2-2	TGTGCCAGCAGACTCCAGAGTAATACCGGGGAGCTGTTTTTT	CASRLQSNTGELFF
TRBV10-3	.	.	TRBJ2-6	TGTGCCATCGGGGTATCTGGGGCCAACGTCCTGACTTTC	CAIGVSGANVLTF
TRBV2	TRBD1	.	TRBJ2-7	TGTGCCGTAGCCGCCCGGGACAGGCGAATCCGGCAGTACTTC	CAVAARDRRIRQYF
TRBV6-1	TRBD2	.	TRBJ2-3	TGTGCCAGCAGGGAACAGGGACTAGGCGTACATACGCAGTATTTT	CASREQGLGVHTQYF
TRBV20-1	.	.	TRBJ2-1	TGCAGTGCCAGCAGTGACGGCGCACAATCCTACAATGAGCAGTTCTTC	CSASSDGAQSYNEQFF
TRBV9	TRBD1	.	TRBJ1-2	TGTGCCAGCAGCCCCCAATGGGACAGGGGGCAGGTAGGCTACACCTTC	CASSPQWDRGQVGYTF